The source of this T cell receptor (beta chain) is a study of blood T cell repertoires in COVID-19. Study-level information: T cells, B-cell-depleted T cells, or PBMCs supplied cDNA or gDNA.

The ends were cut back, 3 bases at V and 5 bases at J, with 8 bases in the middle. The germline gives CDR1 SGHTA, CDR2 FQGNSA. This CDR3 region has 13 residues. This clone was found a few times. In the original workflow: Amplifying reference gene primers gave estimates of nucleated cell counts. Measured with immunoSEQ multiplex PCR; TCRdb has only the in-frame clones, and not every one. V, J and clone size derive from that table, while D and trimming were established from the DNA sequence. Among about 89,000 clones listed, more than 85% were seen once. The specimen was peripheral blood. This chain connects TRBV7-2 to TRBJ1-5; no firm D call. The TCR originated in a human donor with active COVID-19. The donor label of this sample is uncertain. CDR3 DNA sequence: TGTGCCAGCAGCTTCGGGTGGGATCAGCCCCAGCATTTT. It codes for CASSFGWDQPQHF.